The 21 T cell receptor beta chains in this list originate from one sample, sequenced in a study of cytomegalovirus exposure and HLA in healthy donors (TCRdb year 2017). Library preparation was by the immunoSEQ multiplex PCR assay. A mixture of 60 forward primers for TCR Vbeta segments and 13 reverse primers for TCR Jbeta segments was used in the multiplex PCR. As stored in TCRdb, this immuneACCESS dataset retains in-frame rearrangements with V and J assigned. A fraction of the clones does not appear; measured against another copy, unresolved V genes explain less than half of the discrepancy, and the remainder lacks a known reason. The sample data list some 76,000 clones, and roughly 80% of these were observed just once. The ten largest clones take up 2.4% of the sample. Sequenced input: PBMCs. Every receptor here comes from a woman between 45 and 65 years old in good health and CMV-seronegative.

The rearrangement links TRBV2 to TRBJ2-3, with D tentatively TRBD2 (6 bases). V was shortened by 6 bases and J by 3 bases, with 10 bases between the two germline ends. The CDR3 runs to 13 residues. Germline assignment: CDR1 SNHLY and CDR2 FYNNEI. The CDR3 nucleotides are TGTGCCAGCAGGGTAGCGGATACAGATACGCAGTATTTT. This gives the protein CASRVADTDTQYF.

This rearrangement joins TRBV6-6 to TRBJ1-5, with D perhaps TRBD1 (5 bases). The CDR3 is 13 amino acids. The germline CDR1 and CDR2 sequences are MNHNY and SVGAGI (reference sequence). V was trimmed by 4 bases and J by 5 bases, leaving 9 bases between them. CDR3 sequence: CASSLGGDQPQHF. CDR3 coding DNA: TGTGCCAGCAGTTTGGGGGGAGATCAGCCCCAGCATTTT.

The J gene is TRBJ2-7, the V gene TRBV12-2; TRBD1, the table's D call, was not compared with the DNA. TRBV12-2 has pseudogene status. There are 16 residues in the CDR3. The CDR3 is CASRSNKDSPSYEQYF. CDR3 nucleotides: TGTGCAAGTCGCTCCAATAAAGACAGCCCAAGCTACGAGCAGTACTTC.

This clone was observed a handful of times. The rearrangement uses TRBV5-6 and TRBJ1-4; D uncertain. This CDR3 spans 13 amino acids. V dropped 1 base and J dropped 12 bases, with 13 bases sitting between them. Germline CDR1 and CDR2: SGHDT and YYEEEE. In DNA, the CDR3 is TGTGCCAGCAGCTTGTCCTCCAGTGGGCAACTGTTTTTT. Its protein is CASSLSSSGQLFF.

The CDR3 region has the DNA TGTGCCAGTAGTGACCTGGGACAGGGAGCCTACAATGAGCAGTTCTTC. Translation gives CASSDLGQGAYNEQFF. The chain joins TRBV19 to TRBJ2-1; 9 nucleotides agree with TRBD1. V trimming: 5 bases; J trimming: 2 bases; junction bases outside the gene matches: 7. This CDR3 is built from 16 residues. CDR1 is LNHDA, CDR2 SQIVND, per germline (reference sequence).

This chain connects TRBV28 to TRBJ2-5; D unresolved. V lost 7 bases and J lost 0, with 6 bases in between. The CDR3 extends over 12 amino acids. Germline V lookup: CDR1 MDHEN, CDR2 SYDVKM. The CDR3, as DNA: TGTGCCAGCACAGCGAACCAAGAGACCCAGTACTTC. Its translation is CASTANQETQYF.

The CDR3 bases are TGCGCCAGCAGCTGGGGACAGGCGGCAGTCTACGAGCAGTACTTC. Translating gives CASSWGQAAVYEQYF. The chain joins TRBV5-1 to TRBJ2-7; 8 bases line up with TRBD1. The germline CDR1 and CDR2 sequences are SGHRS and YFSETQ. The CDR3 runs to 15 residues. Trimming removed 3 bases from V and 3 bases from J; junction bases left unmatched: 8. Drawing the rest from reference TRBV5-1 and TRBJ2-7, the complete variable domain is KAGVTQTPRYLIKTRGQQVTLSCSPISGHRSVSWYQQTPGQGLQFLFEYFSETQRNKGNFPGRFSGRQFSNSRSEMNVSTLELGDSALYLCASSWGQAAVYEQYFGPGTRLTVT.

This clone has just a few counts. V usage is TRBV6-5 and J usage is TRBJ1-1, with a weak D call TRBD1 (6 bases). CDR1 is MNHEY and CDR2 is SVGAGI in the germline V gene. The CDR3 contains 13 residues. The V end lost 5 bases, the J end lost 6 bases, and 13 bases lay between the germline ends. In nucleotides, the CDR3 is TGTGCCAGCAGTACTCAACCAGGGGCTGAAGCTTTCTTT. It encodes CASSTQPGAEAFF.

The CDR3 sequence: CASSSRGNYGYTF. DNA for the CDR3: TGTGCCAGCAGCTCCAGGGGAAACTATGGCTACACCTTC. V usage is TRBV5-4 and J usage is TRBJ1-2; D possibly corresponds to TRBD1 (6 bases). The CDR3 length is 13 residues. Per the germline V gene, CDR1 is SGHNT and CDR2 is YYREEE (reference sequence). V lost 3 bases and J lost 2, with 8 bases in between.

The genes are TRBV6-4 and TRBJ2-1; 7 nucleotides align to TRBD2. The CDR3 has 14 amino acids. The J segment lost 7 bases and the V segment lost 1 base, leaving 4 bases of the junction unmatched. The germline CDR1 and CDR2 sequences are MRHNA and SNTAGT. CDR3 DNA sequence: TGTGCCAGCAGTGACTGGGAGGGTGGGAATGAGCAGTTCTTC. It encodes CASSDWEGGNEQFF.

This clone was seen a handful of times. The J gene is TRBJ1-1, the V gene TRBV5-4, with TRBD1 identical over 10 bases. CDR1 and CDR2 from the germline V gene are SGHNT and YYREEE (reference sequence). V was clipped by 4 bases and J by 0 bases; unmatched bases: 9. The CDR3 contains 17 residues. The CDR3 region is CASSLRQGASVNTEAFF. The CDR3 nucleotides read TGTGCCAGCAGCCTTCGACAGGGGGCCTCGGTGAACACTGAAGCTTTCTTT.

The chain couples TRBV7-9 to TRBJ2-6, with D possibly matching TRBD1 (6 bases). The CDR3 extends over 15 amino acids. V lost 5 bases and J lost 4, with 12 bases in between. Germline CDR1 reads SEHNR; CDR2 reads FQNEAQ (reference sequence). CDR3 bases: TGTGCCAGCAGCACCAGGGGCGGGGGGGCCAACGTCCTGACTTTC. It codes for CASSTRGGGANVLTF.

This chain links TRBV9 with TRBJ2-6; no firm D call. Germline-derived CDR1 and CDR2 are SGDLS and YYNGEE. V was clipped by 0 bases and J by 0 bases, with 7 bases between them. The CDR3 is 16 residues long. The chain's CDR3 is CASSVGQFSGANVLTF. CDR3 bases: TGTGCCAGCAGCGTAGGGCAATTCTCTGGGGCCAACGTCCTGACTTTC. Using reference TRBV9 and TRBJ2-6 for the parts outside the CDR3, the full variable domain is DSGVTQTPKHLITATGQRVTLRCSPRSGDLSVYWYQQSLDQGLQFLIQYYNGEERAKGNILERFSAQQFPDLHSELNLSSLELGDSALYFCASSVGQFSGANVLTFGAGSRLTVL.

The chain employs TRBV6-6 and TRBJ2-7; the D gene is possibly TRBD2 (6 bases). The CDR3 consists of 12 residues. Germline CDR1 MNHNY, CDR2 SVGAGI (reference sequence). Between the trimmed V and J ends, which lost 9 bases and 4 bases, there was a span of 13 bases. The DNA for the CDR3 is TGTGCCAGTTCCCGGGAGACTTACGAGCAGTACTTC. Translating it yields CASSRETYEQYF.

V gene TRBV5-6 combines with J gene TRBJ2-7; D gene uncertain. The CDR3 has 13 amino acids. With 2 bases removed from V and 0 bases from J, the gap between germline ends came to 6 bases. Per the germline V gene, CDR1 is SGHDT and CDR2 is YYEEEE. This CDR3 reads CASSLVDSYEQYV. The CDR3 DNA follows: TGTGCCAGCAGCTTAGTGGACTCCTACGAGCAGTACGTC.

This clone appeared a few times. The CDR3 DNA sequence: TGCGCCAGCAGCCAAGCCGCGGCTTCACAAGAGACCCAGTACTTC. Its translation: CASSQAAASQETQYF. The rearrangement uses TRBV4-3 and TRBJ2-5; D unresolved. V was shortened by 1 base and J by 2 bases, with 11 bases between the two germline ends. The CDR3 loop spans 15 amino acids. Germline CDR1 LGHNA, CDR2 YSLEER.

This clone was seen just once. The V gene is TRBV7-3, the J gene TRBJ1-1; D perhaps matches TRBD1 (6 bases). CDR1 is SGHTA, CDR2 FQGTGA, per germline. The CDR3 length is 13 residues. V gave up 5 bases and J gave up 5 bases, with 12 bases separating them. The CDR3 bases are TGTGCCAGCAGCACACAGGGCCTTACTGAAGCTTTCTTT. Its protein is CASSTQGLTEAFF.

The rearrangement uses TRBV5-4 and TRBJ1-5, with D possibly matching TRBD1 (6 bases). V was cut by 4 bases and J by 4 bases, with 9 bases left in between. This CDR3 spans 13 amino acids. Germline values: CDR1 SGHNT, CDR2 YYREEE (reference sequence). DNA for the CDR3: TGTGCCAGCAGCCAGGACAGAAATCAGCCCCAGCATTTT. Encoded protein: CASSQDRNQPQHF. Full variable domain (remainder filled in from reference TRBV5-4 and TRBJ1-5): ETGVTQSPTHLIKTRGQQVTLRCSSQSGHNTVSWYQQALGQGPQFIFQYYREEENGRGNFPPRFSGLQFPNYSSELNVNALELDDSALYLCASSQDRNQPQHFGDGTRLSIL.

This chain links TRBV19 with TRBJ2-2; 8 bases match TRBD1. After removal of 10 bases from V and 5 bases from J, the junction contained 6 bases not matched to a gene. The CDR3 is 13 amino acids. Germline CDR1 LNHDA, CDR2 SQIVND (reference sequence). CDR3 nucleotide sequence: TGTGCCACCACAGGGGGGTGGACCGGGGAGCTGTTTTTT. Translating it yields CATTGGWTGELFF. The whole variable domain, remainder taken from reference TRBV19 and TRBJ2-2, is DGGITQSPKYLFRKEGQNVTLSCEQNLNHDAMYWYRQDPGQGLRLIYYSQIVNDFQKGDIAEGYSVSREKKESFPLTVTSAQKNPTAFYLCATTGGWTGELFFGEGSRLTVL.

V and J are TRBV19 and TRBJ2-3, with 7 nucleotides matching TRBD2. Germline V gives CDR1 LNHDA, CDR2 SQIVND (reference sequence). The CDR3 loop spans 16 amino acids. After removal of 3 bases from V and 1 base from J, the junction contained 7 bases not matched to a gene. The CDR3 DNA sequence: TGTGCCAGTAGTATCGGACTAGAGATCGGCACAGATACGCAGTATTTT. It specifies CASSIGLEIGTDTQYF. The whole variable domain, remainder taken from reference TRBV19 and TRBJ2-3, is DGGITQSPKYLFRKEGQNVTLSCEQNLNHDAMYWYRQDPGQGLRLIYYSQIVNDFQKGDIAEGYSVSREKKESFPLTVTSAQKNPTAFYLCASSIGLEIGTDTQYFGPGTRLTVL.

This clone was seen only a few times. V is TRBV23-1 and J is TRBJ2-7; weak D call: TRBD1 (5 bases). TRBV23-1 is marked as an open reading frame, function uncertain. The V end lost 10 bases, the J end lost 2 bases, and 15 bases lay between the germline ends. The CDR3 totals 13 residues. The chain's CDR3 is CANDSLPTYEQYV. The DNA for the CDR3 is TGCGCCAACGACAGTCTCCCGACCTACGAGCAGTACGTC.